This T cell receptor beta chain was captured in a study of shared clonotypes between healthy human individuals. Study information: A couple of female and a few male donors aged 18 to 49 were enrolled. Study results and caveats: Compared with memory subsets, naive subsets generally had larger estimated richness.

CDR3 length: 13 amino acids. J gave up 6 bases and V 2 bases, and 3 bases lay outside the gene matches. The germline V gene encodes CDR1 KGHSH and CDR2 LQKENI. Details on this clone: Its antigen remains unidentified.

Every subset had its genomic DNA shared out evenly among several immunoSEQ plates. Per sorted-subset replicate PCR, input was around 220 ng DNA, representing 30,000 to 35,000 T cell genomes. Clones were sequenced by immunoSEQ multiplex PCR, and TCRdb holds only the in-frame ones, with some missing. The sample shows about 1.1 million clones, approximately 77% of them seen only once. The chain carries TRBV18 and TRBJ1-2; 7 bases map to TRBD1. The TCR originated in a young man in good health. Some clones in this sample may be carry-over from other donors' samples. The sequenced sample was memory CD4+ T cells from PBMCs. The sample's subset: CD45RA-negative fraction. This CDR3 reads CASSPGQADGYTF. The CDR3 nucleotides read TGTGCCAGCTCACCAGGACAGGCGGATGGCTACACCTTC.